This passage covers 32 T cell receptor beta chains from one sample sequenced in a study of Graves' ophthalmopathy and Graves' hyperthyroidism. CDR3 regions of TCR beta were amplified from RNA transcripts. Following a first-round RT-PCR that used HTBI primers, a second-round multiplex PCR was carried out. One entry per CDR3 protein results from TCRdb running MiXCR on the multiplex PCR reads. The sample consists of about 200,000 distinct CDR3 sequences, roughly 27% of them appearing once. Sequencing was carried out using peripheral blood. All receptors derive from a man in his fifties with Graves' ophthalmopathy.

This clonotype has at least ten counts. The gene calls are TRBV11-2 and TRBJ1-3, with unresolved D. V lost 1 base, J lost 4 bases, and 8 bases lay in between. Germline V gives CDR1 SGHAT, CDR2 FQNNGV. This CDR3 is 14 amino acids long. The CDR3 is CASSLGLFGNTIYF. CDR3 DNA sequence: TGTGCCAGCAGCTTAGGCCTTTTCGGAAACACCATATATTTT.

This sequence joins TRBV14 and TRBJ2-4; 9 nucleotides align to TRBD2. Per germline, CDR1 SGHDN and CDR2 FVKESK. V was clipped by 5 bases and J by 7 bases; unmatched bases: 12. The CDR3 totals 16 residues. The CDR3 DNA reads TGTGCCAGCAGCTCCCTAACCGGGACTAGCCGGAACATTCAGTACTTC. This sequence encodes CASSSLTGTSRNIQYF. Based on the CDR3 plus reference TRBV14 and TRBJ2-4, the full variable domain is EAGVTQFPSHSVIEKGQTVTLRCDPISGHDNLYWYRRVMGKEIKFLLHFVKESKQDESGMPNNRFLAERTGGTYSTLKVQPAELEDSGVYFCASSSLTGTSRNIQYFGAGTRLSVL.

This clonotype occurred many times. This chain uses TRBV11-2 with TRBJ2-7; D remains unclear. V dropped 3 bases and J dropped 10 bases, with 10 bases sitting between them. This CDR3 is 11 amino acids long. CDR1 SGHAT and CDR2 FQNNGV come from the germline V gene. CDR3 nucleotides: TGTGCCAGCAGCTTGTTGGGGTTACAGTACTTC. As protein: CASSLLGLQYF.

The CDR3 coding sequence is TGTGCCAGCAGGGGGTTGGATTCACCCCTCCACTTT. Its protein is CASRGLDSPLHF. The V gene is TRBV6-1, the J gene TRBJ1-6; D call uncertain. The CDR3 totals 12 residues. Trimming stripped 6 bases from V and 8 bases from J, with 8 bases between. Germline assignment: CDR1 MNHNS and CDR2 SASEGT.

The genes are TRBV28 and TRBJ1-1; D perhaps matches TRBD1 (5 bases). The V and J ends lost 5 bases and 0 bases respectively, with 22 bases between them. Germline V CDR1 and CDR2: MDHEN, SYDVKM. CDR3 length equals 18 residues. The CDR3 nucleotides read TGTGCCAGCAGTCACCCACGGGGGGGGAAGACTATGAACACTGAAGCTTTCTTT. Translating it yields CASSHPRGGKTMNTEAFF.

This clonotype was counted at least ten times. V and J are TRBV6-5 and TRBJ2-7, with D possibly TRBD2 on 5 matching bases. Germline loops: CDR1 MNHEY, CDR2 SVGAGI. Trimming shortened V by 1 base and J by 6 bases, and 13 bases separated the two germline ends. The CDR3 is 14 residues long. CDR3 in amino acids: CASSYLRVSGEQYF. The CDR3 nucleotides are TGTGCCAGCAGTTACTTGAGGGTATCAGGCGAGCAGTACTTC.

Here the CDR3 DNA reads TGTGCCACCAGCAGAGGAGCGGACGGGGAGACCCAGTACTTC. Translating it yields CATSRGADGETQYF. The gene calls are TRBV15 and TRBJ2-5, with a weak D call TRBD2 (5 bases). V shed 1 base and J shed 5 bases, with 11 bases lying between them. CDR1 and CDR2 from the germline V gene are LNHNV and YYDKDF (reference sequence). This CDR3 is built from 14 residues.

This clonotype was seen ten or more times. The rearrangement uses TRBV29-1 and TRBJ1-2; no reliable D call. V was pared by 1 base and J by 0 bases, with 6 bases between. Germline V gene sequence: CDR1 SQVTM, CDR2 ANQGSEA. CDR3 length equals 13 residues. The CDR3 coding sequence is TGCAGCGTTGAAGTAACACCTAACTATGGCTACACCTTC. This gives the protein CSVEVTPNYGYTF.

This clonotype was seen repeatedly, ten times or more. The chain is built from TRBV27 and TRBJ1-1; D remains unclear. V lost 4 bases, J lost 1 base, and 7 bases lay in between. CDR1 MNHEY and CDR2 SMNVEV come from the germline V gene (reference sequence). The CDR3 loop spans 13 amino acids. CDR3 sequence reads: CASSSTPNTEAFF. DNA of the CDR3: TGTGCCAGCAGTTCGACACCGAACACTGAAGCTTTCTTT.

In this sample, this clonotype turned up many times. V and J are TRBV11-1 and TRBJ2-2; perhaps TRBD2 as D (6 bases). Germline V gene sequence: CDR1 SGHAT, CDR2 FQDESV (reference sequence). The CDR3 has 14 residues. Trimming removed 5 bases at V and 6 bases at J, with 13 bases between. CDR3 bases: TGTGCCAGCAGCCTACGACTAGATTCCGGGGAGCTGTTTTTT. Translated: CASSLRLDSGELFF.

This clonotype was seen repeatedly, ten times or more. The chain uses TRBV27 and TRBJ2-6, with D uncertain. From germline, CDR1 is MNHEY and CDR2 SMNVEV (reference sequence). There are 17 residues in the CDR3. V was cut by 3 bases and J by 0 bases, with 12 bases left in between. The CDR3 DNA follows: TGTGCCAGCAGTTTTCCCCCAGACACCTCTGGGGCCAACGTCCTGACTTTC. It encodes CASSFPPDTSGANVLTF.

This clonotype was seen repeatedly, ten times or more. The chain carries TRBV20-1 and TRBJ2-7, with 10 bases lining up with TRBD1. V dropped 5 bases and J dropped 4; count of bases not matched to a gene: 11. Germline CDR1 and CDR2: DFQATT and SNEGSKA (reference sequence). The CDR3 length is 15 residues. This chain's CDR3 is CSAEGRTGGIYEQYF. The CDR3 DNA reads TGCAGTGCTGAGGGAAGGACAGGGGGAATATACGAGCAGTACTTC.

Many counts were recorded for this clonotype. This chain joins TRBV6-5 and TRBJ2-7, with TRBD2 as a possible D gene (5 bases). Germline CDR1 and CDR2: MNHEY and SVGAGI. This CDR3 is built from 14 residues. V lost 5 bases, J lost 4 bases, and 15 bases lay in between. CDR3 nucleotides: TGTGCCAGCAGTCCCTCGCGAGGGAGTTACGAGCAGTACTTC. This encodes CASSPSRGSYEQYF.

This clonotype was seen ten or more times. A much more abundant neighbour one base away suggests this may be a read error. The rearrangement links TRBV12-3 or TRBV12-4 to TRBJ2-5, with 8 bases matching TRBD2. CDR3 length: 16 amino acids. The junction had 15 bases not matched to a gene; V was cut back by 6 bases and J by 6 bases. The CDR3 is CASSPGLVGFMKTQYF. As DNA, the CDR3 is TGTGCCAGCAGCCCGGGACTAGTGGGGTTCATGAAGACCCAGTACTTC.

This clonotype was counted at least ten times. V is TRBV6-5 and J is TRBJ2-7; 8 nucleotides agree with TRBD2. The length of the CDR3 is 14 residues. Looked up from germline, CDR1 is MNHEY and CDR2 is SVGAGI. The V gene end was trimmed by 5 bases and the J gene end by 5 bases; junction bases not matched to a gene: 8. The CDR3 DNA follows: TGTGCCAGCAGTCTTAGCGGGACTGGGAACGAGCAGTACTTC. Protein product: CASSLSGTGNEQYF.

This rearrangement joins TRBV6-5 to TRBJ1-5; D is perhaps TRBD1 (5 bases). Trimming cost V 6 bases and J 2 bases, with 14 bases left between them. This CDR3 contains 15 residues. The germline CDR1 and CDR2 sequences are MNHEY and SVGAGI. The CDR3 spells CASSLRGTGNQPQHF. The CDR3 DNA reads TGTGCCAGCAGCTTACGCGGGACCGGCAATCAGCCCCAGCATTTT.

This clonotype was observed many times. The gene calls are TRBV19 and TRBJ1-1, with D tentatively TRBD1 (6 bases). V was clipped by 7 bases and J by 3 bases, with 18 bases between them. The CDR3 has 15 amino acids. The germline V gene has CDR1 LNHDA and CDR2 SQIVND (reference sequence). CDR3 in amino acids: CASKVGGAGDTEAFF. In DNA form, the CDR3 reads TGTGCCAGTAAGGTTGGGGGCGCGGGGGACACTGAAGCTTTCTTT.

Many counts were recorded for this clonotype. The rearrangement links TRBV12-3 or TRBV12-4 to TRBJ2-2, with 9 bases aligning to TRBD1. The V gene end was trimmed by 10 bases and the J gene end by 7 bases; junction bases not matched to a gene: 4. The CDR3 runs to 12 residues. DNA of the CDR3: TGTGCCATACAGGGGGCGGTCGGGGAGCTGTTTTTT. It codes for CAIQGAVGELFF.

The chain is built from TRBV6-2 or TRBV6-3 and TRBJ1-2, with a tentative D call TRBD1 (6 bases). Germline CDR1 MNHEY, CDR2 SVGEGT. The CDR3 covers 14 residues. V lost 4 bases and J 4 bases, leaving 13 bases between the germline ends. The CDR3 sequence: CASSSLTGPYGYTF. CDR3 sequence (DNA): TGTGCCAGCAGTTCCCTGACAGGCCCCTATGGCTACACCTTC.

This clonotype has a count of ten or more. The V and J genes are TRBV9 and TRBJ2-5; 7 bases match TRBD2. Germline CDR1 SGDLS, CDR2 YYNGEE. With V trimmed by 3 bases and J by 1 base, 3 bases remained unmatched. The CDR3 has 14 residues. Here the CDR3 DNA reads TGTGCCAGCAGCGCCGGGACTACCCAAGAGACCCAGTACTTC. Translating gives CASSAGTTQETQYF.

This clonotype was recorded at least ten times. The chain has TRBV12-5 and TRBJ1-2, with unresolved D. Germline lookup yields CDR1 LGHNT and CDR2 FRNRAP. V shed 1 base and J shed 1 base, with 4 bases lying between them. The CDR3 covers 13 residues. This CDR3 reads CASGLGSNYGYTF. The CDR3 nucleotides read TGTGCTAGTGGTTTGGGCAGTAACTATGGCTACACCTTC. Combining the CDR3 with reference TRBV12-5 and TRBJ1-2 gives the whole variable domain DARVTQTPRHKVTEMGQEVTMRCQPILGHNTVFWYRQTMMQGLELLAYFRNRAPLDDSGMPKDRFSAEMPDATLATLKIQPSEPRDSAVYFCASGLGSNYGYTFGSGTRLTVV.

DNA for the CDR3: TGTGCCAGCAGCTTAGATGGATTGGACTACGAGCAGTACTTC. Translated: CASSLDGLDYEQYF. J is TRBJ2-7 and V is TRBV7-9; D is uncertain. The CDR3 spans 14 residues. CDR1 and CDR2 from the germline V gene are SEHNR and FQNEAQ (reference sequence). V was cut by 1 base and J by 3 bases, with 10 bases left in between.

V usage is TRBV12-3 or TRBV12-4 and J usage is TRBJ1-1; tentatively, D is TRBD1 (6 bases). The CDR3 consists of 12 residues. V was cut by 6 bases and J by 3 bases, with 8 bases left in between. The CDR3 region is CASRDSYTEAFF. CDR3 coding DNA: TGTGCCAGCAGGGACAGTTACACTGAAGCTTTCTTT.

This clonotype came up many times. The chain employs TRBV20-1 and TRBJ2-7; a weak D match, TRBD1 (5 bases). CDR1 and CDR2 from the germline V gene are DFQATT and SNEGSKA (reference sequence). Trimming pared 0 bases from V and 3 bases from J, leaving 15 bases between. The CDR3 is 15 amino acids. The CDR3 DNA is TGCAGTGCTAGAGATTTCCAGGGCCTCGACTACGAGCAGTACTTC. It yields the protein CSARDFQGLDYEQYF.

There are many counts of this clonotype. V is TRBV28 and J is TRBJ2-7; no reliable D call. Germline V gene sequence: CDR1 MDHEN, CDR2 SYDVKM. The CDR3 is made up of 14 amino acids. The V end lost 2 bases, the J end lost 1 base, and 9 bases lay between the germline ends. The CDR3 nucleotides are TGTGCCAGCAGTTTAGGGCAGATTTCCTACGAGCAGTACTTC. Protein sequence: CASSLGQISYEQYF.

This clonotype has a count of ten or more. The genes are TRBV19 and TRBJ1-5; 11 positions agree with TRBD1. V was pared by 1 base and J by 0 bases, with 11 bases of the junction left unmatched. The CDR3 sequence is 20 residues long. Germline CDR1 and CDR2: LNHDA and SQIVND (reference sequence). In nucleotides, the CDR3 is TGTGCCAGTAGTATAGTCCCGGGACAGGGGGGGTGGGTTAGCAATCAGCCCCAGCATTTT. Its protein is CASSIVPGQGGWVSNQPQHF.

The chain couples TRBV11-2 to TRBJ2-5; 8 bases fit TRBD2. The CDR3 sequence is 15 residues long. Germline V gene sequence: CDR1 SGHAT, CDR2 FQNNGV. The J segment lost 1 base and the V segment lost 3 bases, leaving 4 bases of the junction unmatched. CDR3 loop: CASSFLAGRQETQYF. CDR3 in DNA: TGTGCCAGCAGCTTCCTAGCGGGCCGCCAAGAGACCCAGTACTTC. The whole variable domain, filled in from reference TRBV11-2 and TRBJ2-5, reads EAGVAQSPRYKIIEKRQSVAFWCNPISGHATLYWYQQILGQGPKLLIQFQNNGVVDDSQLPKDRFSAERLKGVDSTLKIQPAKLEDSAVYLCASSFLAGRQETQYFGPGTRLLVL.

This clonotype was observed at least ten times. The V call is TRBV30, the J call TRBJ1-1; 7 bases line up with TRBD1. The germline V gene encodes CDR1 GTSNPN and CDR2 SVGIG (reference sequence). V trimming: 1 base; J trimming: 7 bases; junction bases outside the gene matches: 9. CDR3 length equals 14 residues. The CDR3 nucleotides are TGTGCCTGGAGTGGGCGAGACAGGGAAAATGAAGCTTTCTTT. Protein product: CAWSGRDRENEAFF.

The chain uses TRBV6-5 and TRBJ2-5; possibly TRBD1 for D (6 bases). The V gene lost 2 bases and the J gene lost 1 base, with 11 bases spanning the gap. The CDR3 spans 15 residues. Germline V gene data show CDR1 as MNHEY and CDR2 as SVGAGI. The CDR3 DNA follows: TGTGCCAGCAGTTACCGACAGGAGATCCAAGAGACCCAGTACTTC. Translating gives CASSYRQEIQETQYF.

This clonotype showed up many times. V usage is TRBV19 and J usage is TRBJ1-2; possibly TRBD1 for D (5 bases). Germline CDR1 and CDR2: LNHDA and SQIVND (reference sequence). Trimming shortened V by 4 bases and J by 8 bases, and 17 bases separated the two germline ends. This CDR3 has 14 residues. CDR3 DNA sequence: TGTGCCAGTAGTACATGGGACGCCGGCCTGGGCTACACCTTC. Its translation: CASSTWDAGLGYTF.

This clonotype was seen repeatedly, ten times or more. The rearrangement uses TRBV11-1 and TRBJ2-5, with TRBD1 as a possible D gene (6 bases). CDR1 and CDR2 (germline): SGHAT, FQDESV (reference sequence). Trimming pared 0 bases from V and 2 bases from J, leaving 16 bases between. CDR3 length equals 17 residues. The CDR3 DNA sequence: TGTGCCAGCAGCTTAGCTGGGTTCGGACAGATACAAGAGACCCAGTACTTC. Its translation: CASSLAGFGQIQETQYF.

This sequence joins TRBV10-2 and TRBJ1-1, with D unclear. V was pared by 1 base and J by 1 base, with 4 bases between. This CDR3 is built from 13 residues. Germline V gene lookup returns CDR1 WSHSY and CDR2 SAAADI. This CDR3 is CASSEWGNTEAFF. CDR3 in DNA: TGCGCCAGCAGTGAGTGGGGGAACACTGAAGCTTTCTTT.